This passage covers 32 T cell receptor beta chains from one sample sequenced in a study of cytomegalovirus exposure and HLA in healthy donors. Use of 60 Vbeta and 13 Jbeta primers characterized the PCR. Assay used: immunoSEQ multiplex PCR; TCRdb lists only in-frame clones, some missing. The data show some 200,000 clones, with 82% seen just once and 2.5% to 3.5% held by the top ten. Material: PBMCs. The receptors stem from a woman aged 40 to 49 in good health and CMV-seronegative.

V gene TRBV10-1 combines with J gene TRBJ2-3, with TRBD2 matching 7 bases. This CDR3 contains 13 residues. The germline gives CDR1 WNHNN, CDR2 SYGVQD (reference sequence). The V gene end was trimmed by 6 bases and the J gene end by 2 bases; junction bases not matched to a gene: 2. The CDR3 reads CASRRGTTDTQYF. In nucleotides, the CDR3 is TGCGCCAGCAGGCGGGGGACCACAGATACGCAGTATTTT.

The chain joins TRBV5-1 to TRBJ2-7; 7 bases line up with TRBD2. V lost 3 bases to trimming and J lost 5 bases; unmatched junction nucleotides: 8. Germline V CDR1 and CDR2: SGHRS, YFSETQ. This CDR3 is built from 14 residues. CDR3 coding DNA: TGCGCCAGCAGCTCCTTACTAGCGACCCACGAGCAGTACTTC. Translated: CASSSLLATHEQYF.

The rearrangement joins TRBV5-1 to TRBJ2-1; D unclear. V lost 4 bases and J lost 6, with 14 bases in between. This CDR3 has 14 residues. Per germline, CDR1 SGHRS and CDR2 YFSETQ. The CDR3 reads CASSPASVRNEQFF. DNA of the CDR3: TGCGCCAGCAGCCCTGCCTCGGTGCGCAATGAGCAGTTCTTC.

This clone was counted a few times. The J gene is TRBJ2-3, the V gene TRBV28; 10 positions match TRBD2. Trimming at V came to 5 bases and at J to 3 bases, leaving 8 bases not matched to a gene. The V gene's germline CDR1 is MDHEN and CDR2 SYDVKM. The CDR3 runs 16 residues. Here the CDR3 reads CASSPRLAGVTDTQYF. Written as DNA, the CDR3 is TGTGCCAGCAGTCCCCGGCTAGCGGGAGTGACAGATACGCAGTATTTT.

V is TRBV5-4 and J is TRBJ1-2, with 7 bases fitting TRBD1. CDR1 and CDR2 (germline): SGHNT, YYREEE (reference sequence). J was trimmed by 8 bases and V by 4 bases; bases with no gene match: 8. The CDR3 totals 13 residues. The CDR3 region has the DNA TGTGCCAGCAGCCTAACAGGGGTATGGGGCTACACCTTC. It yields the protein CASSLTGVWGYTF.

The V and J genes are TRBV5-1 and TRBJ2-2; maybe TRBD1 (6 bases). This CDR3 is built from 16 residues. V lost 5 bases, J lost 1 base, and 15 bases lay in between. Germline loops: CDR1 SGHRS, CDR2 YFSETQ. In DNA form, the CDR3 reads TGCGCCAGCAGGGTTACCGGGACAAGGAACACCGGGGAGCTGTTTTTT. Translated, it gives CASRVTGTRNTGELFF.

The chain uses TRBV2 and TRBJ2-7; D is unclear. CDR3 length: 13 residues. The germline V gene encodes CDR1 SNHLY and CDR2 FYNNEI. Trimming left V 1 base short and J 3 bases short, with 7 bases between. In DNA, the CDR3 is TGTGCCAGCAGTGAAGTGCTCTACTACGAGCAGTACTTC. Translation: CASSEVLYYEQYF.

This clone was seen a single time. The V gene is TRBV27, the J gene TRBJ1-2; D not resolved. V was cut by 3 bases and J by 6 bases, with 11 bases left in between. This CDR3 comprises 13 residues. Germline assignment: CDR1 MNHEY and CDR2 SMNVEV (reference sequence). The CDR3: CASSFQSRDGYTF. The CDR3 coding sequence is TGTGCCAGCAGTTTCCAGTCTCGGGATGGCTACACCTTC.

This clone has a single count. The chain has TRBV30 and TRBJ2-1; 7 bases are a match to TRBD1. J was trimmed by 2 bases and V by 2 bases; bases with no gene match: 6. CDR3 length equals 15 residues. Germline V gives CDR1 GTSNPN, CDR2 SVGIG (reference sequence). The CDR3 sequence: CAWSLPRGPYNEQFF. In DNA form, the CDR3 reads TGTGCCTGGAGTCTCCCGAGGGGGCCCTACAATGAGCAGTTCTTC.

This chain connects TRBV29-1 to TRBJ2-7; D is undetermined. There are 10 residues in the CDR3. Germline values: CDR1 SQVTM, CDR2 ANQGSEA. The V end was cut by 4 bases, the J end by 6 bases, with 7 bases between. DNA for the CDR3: TGCAGCGTTGTAGATAGCGAGCAGTACTTC. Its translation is CSVVDSEQYF.

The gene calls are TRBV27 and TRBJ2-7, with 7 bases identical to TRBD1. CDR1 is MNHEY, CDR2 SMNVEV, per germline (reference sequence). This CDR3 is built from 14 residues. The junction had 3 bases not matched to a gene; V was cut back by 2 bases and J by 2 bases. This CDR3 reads CASSLGTEPYEQYF. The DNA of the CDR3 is TGTGCCAGCAGTTTAGGGACAGAGCCCTACGAGCAGTACTTC.

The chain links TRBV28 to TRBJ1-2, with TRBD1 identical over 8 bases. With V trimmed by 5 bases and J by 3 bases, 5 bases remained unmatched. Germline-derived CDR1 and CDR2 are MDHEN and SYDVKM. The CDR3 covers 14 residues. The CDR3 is CASSTGQGHYGYTF. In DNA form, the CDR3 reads TGTGCCAGCAGTACCGGACAGGGACACTATGGCTACACCTTC.

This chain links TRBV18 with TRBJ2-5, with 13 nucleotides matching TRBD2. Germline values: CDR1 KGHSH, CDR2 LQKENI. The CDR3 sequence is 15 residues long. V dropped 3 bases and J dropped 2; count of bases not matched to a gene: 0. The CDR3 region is CASSPGLAGQETQYF. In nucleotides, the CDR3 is TGTGCCAGCTCACCGGGACTAGCGGGACAAGAGACCCAGTACTTC. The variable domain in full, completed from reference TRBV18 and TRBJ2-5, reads NAGVMQNPRHLVRRRGQEARLRCSPMKGHSHVYWYRQLPEEGLKFMVYLQKENIIDESGMPKERFSAEFPKEGPSILRIQQVVRGDSAAYFCASSPGLAGQETQYFGPGTRLLVL.

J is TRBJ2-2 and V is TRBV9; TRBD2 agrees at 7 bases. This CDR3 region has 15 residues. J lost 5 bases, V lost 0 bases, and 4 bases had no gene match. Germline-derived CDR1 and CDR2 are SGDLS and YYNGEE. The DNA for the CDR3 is TGTGCCAGCAGCGTAGGCGGGAGAGGGACCGGGGAGCTGTTTTTT. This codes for CASSVGGRGTGELFF.

The CDR3 protein is CASSPMDRGLGNTEAFF. The CDR3 DNA follows: TGTGCCAGCTCACCAATGGACAGGGGGCTTGGGAACACTGAAGCTTTCTTT. The rearrangement links TRBV18 to TRBJ1-1; 11 bases match TRBD1. Germline V gene lookup returns CDR1 KGHSH and CDR2 LQKENI. This CDR3 is built from 17 residues. With 2 bases clipped from V and 1 base from J, the junction kept 6 bases outside the gene matches. Filled out from reference TRBV18 and TRBJ1-1, the complete variable domain reads NAGVMQNPRHLVRRRGQEARLRCSPMKGHSHVYWYRQLPEEGLKFMVYLQKENIIDESGMPKERFSAEFPKEGPSILRIQQVVRGDSAAYFCASSPMDRGLGNTEAFFGQGTRLTVV.

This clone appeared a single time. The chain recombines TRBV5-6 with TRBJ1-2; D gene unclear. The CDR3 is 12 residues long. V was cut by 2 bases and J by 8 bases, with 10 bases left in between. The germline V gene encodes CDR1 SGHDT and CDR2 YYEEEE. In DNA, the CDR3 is TGTGCCAGCAGCTTCGACACCCAAGGCTACACCTTC. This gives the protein CASSFDTQGYTF.

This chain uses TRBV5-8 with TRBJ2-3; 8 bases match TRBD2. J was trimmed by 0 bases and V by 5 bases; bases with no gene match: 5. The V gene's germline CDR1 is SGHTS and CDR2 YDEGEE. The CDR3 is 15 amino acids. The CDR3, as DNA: TGTGCCAGCAGACGTAGCGGGATTAGCACAGATACGCAGTATTTT. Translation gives CASRRSGISTDTQYF.

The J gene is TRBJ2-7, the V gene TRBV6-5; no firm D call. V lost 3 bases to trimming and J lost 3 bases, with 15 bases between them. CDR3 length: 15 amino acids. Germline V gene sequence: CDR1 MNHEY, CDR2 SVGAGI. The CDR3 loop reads CASSYGRLTFYEQYF. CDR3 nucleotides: TGTGCCAGCAGTTATGGGCGCCTAACCTTCTACGAGCAGTACTTC.

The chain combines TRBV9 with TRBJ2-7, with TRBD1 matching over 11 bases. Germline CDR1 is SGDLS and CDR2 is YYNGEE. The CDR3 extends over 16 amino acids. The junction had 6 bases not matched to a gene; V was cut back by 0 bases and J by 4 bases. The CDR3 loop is CASSVAGQGAFYEQYF. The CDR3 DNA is TGTGCCAGCAGCGTAGCCGGACAGGGGGCGTTTTACGAGCAGTACTTC. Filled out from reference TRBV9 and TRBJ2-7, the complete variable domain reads DSGVTQTPKHLITATGQRVTLRCSPRSGDLSVYWYQQSLDQGLQFLIQYYNGEERAKGNILERFSAQQFPDLHSELNLSSLELGDSALYFCASSVAGQGAFYEQYFGPGTRLTVT.

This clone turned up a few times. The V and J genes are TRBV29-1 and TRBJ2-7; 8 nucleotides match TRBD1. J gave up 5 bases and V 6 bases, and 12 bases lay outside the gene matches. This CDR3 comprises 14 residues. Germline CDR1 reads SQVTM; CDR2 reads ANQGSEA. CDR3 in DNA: TGCAGCGTGGGATTGCAGGGGGCCGGGAACGAGCAGTACTTC. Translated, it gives CSVGLQGAGNEQYF.

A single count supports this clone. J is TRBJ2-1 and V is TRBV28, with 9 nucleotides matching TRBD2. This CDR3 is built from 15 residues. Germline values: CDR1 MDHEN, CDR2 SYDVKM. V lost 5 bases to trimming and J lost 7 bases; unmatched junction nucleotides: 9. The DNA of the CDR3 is TGTGCCAGCAGTATAGCGGGAGTAGTCGCGAATGAGCAGTTCTTC. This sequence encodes CASSIAGVVANEQFF.

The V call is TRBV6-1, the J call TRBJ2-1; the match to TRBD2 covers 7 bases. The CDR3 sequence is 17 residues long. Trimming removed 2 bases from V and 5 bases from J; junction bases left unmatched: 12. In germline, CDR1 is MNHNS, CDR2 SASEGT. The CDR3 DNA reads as TGTGCCAGCAGTGAACTATGGGGGGAGGGGTGGAACAATGAGCAGTTCTTC. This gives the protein CASSELWGEGWNNEQFF.

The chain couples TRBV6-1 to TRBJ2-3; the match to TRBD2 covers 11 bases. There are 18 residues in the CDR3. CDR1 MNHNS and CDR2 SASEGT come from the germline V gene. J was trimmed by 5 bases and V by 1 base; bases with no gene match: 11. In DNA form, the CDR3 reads TGTGCCAGCAGTGAAGATTTCATAGCGGGGGGGGTCGGAGATACGCAGTATTTT. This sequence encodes CASSEDFIAGGVGDTQYF.

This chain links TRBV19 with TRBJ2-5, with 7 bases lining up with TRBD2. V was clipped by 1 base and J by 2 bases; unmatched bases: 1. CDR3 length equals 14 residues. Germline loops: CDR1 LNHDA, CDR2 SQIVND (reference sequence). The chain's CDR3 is CASSIAGGQETQYF. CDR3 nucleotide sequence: TGTGCCAGTAGTATAGCGGGGGGACAAGAGACCCAGTACTTC.

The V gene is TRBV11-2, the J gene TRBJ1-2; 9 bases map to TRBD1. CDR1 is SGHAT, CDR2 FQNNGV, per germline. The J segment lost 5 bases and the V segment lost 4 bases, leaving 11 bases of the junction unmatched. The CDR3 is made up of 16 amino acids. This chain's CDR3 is CASSSTLGTGLYGYTF. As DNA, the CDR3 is TGTGCCAGCAGCTCCACTCTCGGGACAGGGCTTTATGGCTACACCTTC.

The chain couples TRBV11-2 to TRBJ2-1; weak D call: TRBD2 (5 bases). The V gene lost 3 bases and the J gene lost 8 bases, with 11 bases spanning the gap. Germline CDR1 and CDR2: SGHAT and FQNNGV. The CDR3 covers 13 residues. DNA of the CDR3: TGTGCCAGCAGCTTTGGGGTTAGCGATGAGCAGTTCTTC. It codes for CASSFGVSDEQFF. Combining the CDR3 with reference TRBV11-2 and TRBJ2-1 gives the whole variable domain EAGVAQSPRYKIIEKRQSVAFWCNPISGHATLYWYQQILGQGPKLLIQFQNNGVVDDSQLPKDRFSAERLKGVDSTLKIQPAKLEDSAVYLCASSFGVSDEQFFGPGTRLTVL.

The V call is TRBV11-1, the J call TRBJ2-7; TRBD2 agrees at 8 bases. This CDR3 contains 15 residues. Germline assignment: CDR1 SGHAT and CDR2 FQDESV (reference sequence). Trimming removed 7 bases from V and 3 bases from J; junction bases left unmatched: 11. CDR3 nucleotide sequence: TGTGCCAGCACCTTCCTCGGGACTAGTCACTACGAGCAGTACTTC. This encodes CASTFLGTSHYEQYF.

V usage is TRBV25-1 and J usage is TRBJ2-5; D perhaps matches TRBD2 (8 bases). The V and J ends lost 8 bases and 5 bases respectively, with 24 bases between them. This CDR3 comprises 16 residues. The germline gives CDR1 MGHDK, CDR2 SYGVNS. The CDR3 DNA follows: TGTGCCAGCCCCAGGGGGGCTAGCGGGCGATGGGAGACCCAGTACTTC. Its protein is CASPRGASGRWETQYF.

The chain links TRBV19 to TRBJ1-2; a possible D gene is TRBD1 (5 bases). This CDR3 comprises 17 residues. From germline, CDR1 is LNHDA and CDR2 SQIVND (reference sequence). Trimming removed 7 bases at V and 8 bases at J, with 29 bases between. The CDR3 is CASIPLAGSVPPAGYTF. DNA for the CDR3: TGTGCCAGTATCCCGCTGGCAGGGTCAGTCCCTCCGGCCGGCTACACCTTC.

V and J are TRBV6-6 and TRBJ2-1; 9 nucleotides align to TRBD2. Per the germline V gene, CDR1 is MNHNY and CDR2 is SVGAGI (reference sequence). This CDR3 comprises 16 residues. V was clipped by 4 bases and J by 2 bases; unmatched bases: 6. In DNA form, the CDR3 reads TGTGCCAGCAGTTTGGCGGCGGGAGGGCCCTACAATGAGCAGTTCTTC. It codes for CASSLAAGGPYNEQFF.

The CDR3 protein is CASSERQGAREKLFF. CDR3 nucleotide sequence: TGTGCCAGCAGCGAAAGACAGGGGGCGCGAGAAAAACTGTTTTTT. The rearrangement links TRBV7-8 to TRBJ1-4; 10 bases line up with TRBD1. This CDR3 is 15 amino acids long. V lost 5 bases and J lost 8; bases outside the gene matches: 8. The germline V gene encodes CDR1 SGHVS and CDR2 FQNEAQ. The variable domain in full, with the rest retrieved from reference TRBV7-8 and TRBJ1-4, is GAGVSQSPRYKVAKRGQDVALRCDPISGHVSLFWYQQALGQGPEFLTYFQNEAQLDKSGLPSDRFFAERPEGSVSTLKIQRTQQEDSAVYLCASSERQGAREKLFFGSGTQLSVL.

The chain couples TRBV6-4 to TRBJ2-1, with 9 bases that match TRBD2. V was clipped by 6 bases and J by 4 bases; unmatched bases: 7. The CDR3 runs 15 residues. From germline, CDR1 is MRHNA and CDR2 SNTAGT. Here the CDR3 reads CASSVTSGHYNEQFF. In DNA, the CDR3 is TGTGCCAGCAGCGTTACTAGCGGGCATTACAATGAGCAGTTCTTC.